This is a list of T cell receptor beta chains from one sample in a study of blood T cells in healthy people across ages. TCRdb passed the 5' RACE reads through MiXCR, listing each CDR3 protein once. The sample includes hundreds of thousands of distinct CDR3 sequences, about 30% seen only once; the top ten take approximately 15%. Sequenced material: blood. These receptors came from an elderly woman in good health. Each CDR3 is given with its conserved first and last residue. A D gene is named only where the DNA matches it firmly. The size field is filled for only some rows; it gives once, few, many or a size class.

size: .
D: TRBD1
V: TRBV30
J: TRBJ1-5
CDR3: CACARGRGSQPQHF
DNA: TGTGCCTGTGCCAGGGGGCGAGGATCTCAGCCCCAGCATTTT

size: few
D: .
V: TRBV20-1
J: TRBJ2-5
CDR3: CSARSLESCNEQYF
DNA: TGCAGTGCTAGAAGCCTAGAGTCTTGCAATGAGCAGTACTTC

size: few
D: TRBD2
V: TRBV2
J: TRBJ2-5
CDR3: CASRGGPGTNHQETQYF
DNA: TGTGCCAGCAGGGGGGGACCCGGGACTAACCACCAAGAGACCCAGTACTTC

size: many
D: .
V: TRBV5-5
J: TRBJ2-2
CDR3: CASSFSPDLSQTGELFF
DNA: TGTGCCAGCAGCTTTTCGCCGGACCTATCACAAACCGGGGAGCTGTTTTTT

size: .
D: TRBD1
V: TRBV7-6
J: TRBJ2-7
CDR3: CASSPRTGFYEQYF
DNA: TGTGCCAGCAGCCCACGGACAGGGTTCTACGAGCAGTACTTC

size: .
D: .
V: TRBV5-6
J: TRBJ1-6
CDR3: CASSLAVSYNSPLHF
DNA: TGTGCCAGCAGCTTGGCCGTCTCCTATAATTCACCCCTCCACTTT

size: .
D: TRBD1
V: TRBV7-8
J: TRBJ1-2
CDR3: CASSSPRTGNYGYTF
DNA: TGTGCCAGCAGCTCCCCCCGGACAGGGAACTATGGCTACACCTTC

size: .
D: .
V: TRBV5-1
J: TRBJ2-7
CDR3: CASRSTAYSYEQYF
DNA: TGCGCCAGCAGATCGACAGCCTATTCCTACGAGCAGTACTTC

size: .
D: .
V: TRBV6-1
J: TRBJ1-2
CDR3: CASSVSRTNYGYTF
DNA: TGTGCCAGCAGTGTGAGCAGAACTAACTATGGCTACACCTTC

size: many
D: .
V: TRBV20-1
J: TRBJ2-5
CDR3: CSAREPYDRQETQYF
DNA: TGCAGTGCTAGAGAGCCTTACGACCGGCAAGAGACCCAGTACTTC

size: many
D: .
V: TRBV7-3
J: TRBJ2-1
CDR3: CASSLMSSRGGNEQFF
DNA: TGTGCCAGCAGCTTAATGTCTAGCAGGGGGGGAAATGAGCAGTTCTTC

size: few
D: TRBD1
V: TRBV12-3/TRBV12-4
J: TRBJ1-6
CDR3: CASSPGTATPLHF
DNA: TGTGCCAGCAGTCCGGGGACAGCGACACCCCTCCACTTT

size: .
D: TRBD2
V: TRBV7-2
J: TRBJ2-5
CDR3: CASSLGPSSGQETQYF
DNA: TGTGCCAGCAGCTTAGGCCCTTCTAGCGGTCAAGAGACCCAGTACTTC

size: once
D: TRBD2
V: TRBV12-3/TRBV12-4
J: TRBJ2-5
CDR3: CASRGLAGGPLETQYF
DNA: TGTGCCAGCAGGGGACTAGCGGGAGGGCCTTTAGAGACCCAGTACTTC

size: many
D: TRBD2
V: TRBV6-5
J: TRBJ2-7
CDR3: CASSYRRTGTSGGTYEQYF
DNA: TGTGCCAGCAGTTACCGTAGAACCGGGACTAGCGGTGGCACCTACGAGCAGTACTTC

size: .
D: TRBD1
V: TRBV7-6
J: TRBJ1-5
CDR3: CASSLSGKGAQPQHF
DNA: TGTGCCAGCAGCTTAAGTGGGAAGGGGGCCCAGCCCCAGCATTTT

size: many
D: TRBD1
V: TRBV6-5
J: TRBJ2-5
CDR3: CASSLQGARETQYF
DNA: TGTGCCAGCAGTTTGCAGGGGGCGAGGGAGACCCAGTACTTC

size: many
D: .
V: TRBV7-2
J: TRBJ2-1
CDR3: CASSSTHRVNEQFF
DNA: TGTGCCAGCAGCTCGACGCACAGGGTTAATGAGCAGTTCTTC

size: .
D: .
V: TRBV9
J: TRBJ2-4
CDR3: CASSTRTAQNIQYF
DNA: TGTGCCAGCAGCACAAGGACAGCCCAAAACATTCAGTACTTC

size: .
D: .
V: TRBV7-8
J: TRBJ1-5
CDR3: CACSLGAGGRDQPQHF
DNA: TGTGCCTGCAGCTTAGGCGCGGGGGGCAGGGATCAGCCCCAGCATTTT

size: .
D: .
V: TRBV20-1
J: TRBJ2-3
CDR3: CSARSSGRTDTQYF
DNA: TGCAGTGCTAGATCGAGCGGGCGCACAGATACGCAGTATTTT

size: few
D: .
V: TRBV3-1
J: TRBJ1-1
CDR3: CASRAGAQNTEAFF
DNA: TGTGCCAGCAGGGCAGGGGCACAGAACACTGAAGCTTTCTTT

size: many
D: .
V: TRBV5-6
J: TRBJ1-2
CDR3: CASSATGRTPLGYTF
DNA: TGTGCCAGCAGCGCCACGGGACGGACACCTTTGGGCTACACCTTC

size: .
D: .
V: TRBV3-1
J: TRBJ1-2
CDR3: CASSQFSGNYGYTF
DNA: TGTGCCAGCAGCCAATTTTCGGGTAACTATGGCTACACCTTC

size: many
D: TRBD2
V: TRBV2
J: TRBJ2-4
CDR3: CASSAVYGGELGKNIQYF
DNA: TGTGCCAGCAGTGCCGTCTACGGGGGGGAGTTGGGCAAAAACATTCAGTACTTC

size: many
D: .
V: TRBV27
J: TRBJ1-1
CDR3: CASRKMRHTEAFF
DNA: TGTGCCAGCAGAAAAATGAGACACACTGAAGCTTTCTTT

size: .
D: .
V: TRBV20-1
J: TRBJ2-4
CDR3: CSARDPHDLAKNIQYF
DNA: TGCAGTGCTAGAGATCCCCACGACCTAGCCAAAAACATTCAGTACTTC

size: once
D: TRBD1
V: TRBV5-4
J: TRBJ2-5
CDR3: CASSLEGQAGETQYF
DNA: TGTGCCAGCAGCTTGGAGGGACAGGCGGGGGAGACCCAGTACTTC

size: many
D: TRBD1
V: TRBV10-3
J: TRBJ1-2
CDR3: CAIKRDRGPEGGYTF
DNA: TGTGCCATCAAAAGGGACAGGGGGCCAGAAGGTGGCTACACCTTC